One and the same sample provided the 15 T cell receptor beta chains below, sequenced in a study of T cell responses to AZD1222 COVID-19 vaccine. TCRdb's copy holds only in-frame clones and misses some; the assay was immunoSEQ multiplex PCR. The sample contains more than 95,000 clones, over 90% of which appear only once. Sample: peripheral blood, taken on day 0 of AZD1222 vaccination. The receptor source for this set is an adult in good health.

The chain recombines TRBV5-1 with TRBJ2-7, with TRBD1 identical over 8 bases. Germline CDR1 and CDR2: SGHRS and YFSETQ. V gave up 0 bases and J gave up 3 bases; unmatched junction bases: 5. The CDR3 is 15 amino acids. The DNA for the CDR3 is TGCGCCAGCAGCTTGGCCCCGGGACAGGACTACGAGCAGTACTTC. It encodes CASSLAPGQDYEQYF.

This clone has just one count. Here the CDR3 DNA reads TGTGCCAGCAGCCAAGATCTGGGACTTGAGATCTATGGCTACACCTTC. Its translation is CASSQDLGLEIYGYTF. The chain employs TRBV3-1 (or the pseudogene TRBV3-2) and TRBJ1-2; D perhaps matches TRBD1 (5 bases). This CDR3 contains 16 residues. V was clipped by 0 bases and J by 4 bases, with 15 bases between them. Germline V gene data show CDR1 as LGHDT and CDR2 as YNNKEL (reference sequence).

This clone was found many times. CDR3 sequence (DNA): TGTGCCAGCAGCTTGGGGGTAGCGGGCCCGAGCTCCTACAATGAGCAGTTCTTC. It encodes CASSLGVAGPSSYNEQFF. V and J are TRBV5-4 and TRBJ2-1; 7 positions agree with TRBD2. V shed 0 bases, J shed 0 bases, and the junction held 9 bases outside the gene matches. The CDR3 runs 18 residues. Germline CDR1 and CDR2: SGHNT and YYREEE (reference sequence).

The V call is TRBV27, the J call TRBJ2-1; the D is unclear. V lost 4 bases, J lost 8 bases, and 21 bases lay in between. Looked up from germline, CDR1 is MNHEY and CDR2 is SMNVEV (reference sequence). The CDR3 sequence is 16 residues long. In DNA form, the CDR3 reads TGTGCCAGCAGTTCCATATCCGAGCCGGAGAGCGATGAGCAGTTCTTC. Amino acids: CASSSISEPESDEQFF.

The CDR3 here is CATSSGMHQPQHF. CDR3 sequence (DNA): TGTGCCACCAGTTCAGGGATGCATCAGCCCCAGCATTTT. The gene calls are TRBV24-1 and TRBJ1-5; TRBD1 is a possible D gene (5 bases). Looked up from germline, CDR1 is KGHDR and CDR2 is SFDVKD. Between the trimmed V and J ends, which lost 6 bases and 5 bases, there was a span of 10 bases. This CDR3 comprises 13 residues.

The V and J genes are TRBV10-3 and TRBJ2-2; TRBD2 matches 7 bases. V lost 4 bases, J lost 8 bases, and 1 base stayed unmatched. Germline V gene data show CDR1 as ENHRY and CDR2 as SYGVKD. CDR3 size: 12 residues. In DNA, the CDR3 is TGTGCCATCAGTGGGACTAGAGGGGAGCTGTTTTTT. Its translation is CAISGTRGELFF.

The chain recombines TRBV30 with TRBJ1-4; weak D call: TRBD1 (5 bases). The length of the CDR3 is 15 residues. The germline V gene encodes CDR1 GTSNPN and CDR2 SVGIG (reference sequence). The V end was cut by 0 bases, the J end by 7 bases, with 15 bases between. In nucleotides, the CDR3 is TGTGCCTGGAGTGTATTGCACAGGTCCGGTGAAAAACTGTTTTTT. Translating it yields CAWSVLHRSGEKLFF.

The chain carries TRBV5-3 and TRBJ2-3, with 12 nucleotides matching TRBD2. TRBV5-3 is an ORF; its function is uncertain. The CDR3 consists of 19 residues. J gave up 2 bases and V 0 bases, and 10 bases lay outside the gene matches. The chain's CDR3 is CARSLERLAGGPYTDTQYF. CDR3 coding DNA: TGTGCCAGAAGCTTGGAAAGGCTAGCGGGAGGGCCTTACACAGATACGCAGTATTTT.

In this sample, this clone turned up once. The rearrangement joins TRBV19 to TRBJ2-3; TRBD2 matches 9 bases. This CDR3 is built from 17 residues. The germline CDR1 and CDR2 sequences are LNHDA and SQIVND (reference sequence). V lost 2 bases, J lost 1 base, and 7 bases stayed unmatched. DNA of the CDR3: TGTGCCAGTAGTATATTGATGGCTAGCGGGGGCACAGATACGCAGTATTTT. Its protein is CASSILMASGGTDTQYF.

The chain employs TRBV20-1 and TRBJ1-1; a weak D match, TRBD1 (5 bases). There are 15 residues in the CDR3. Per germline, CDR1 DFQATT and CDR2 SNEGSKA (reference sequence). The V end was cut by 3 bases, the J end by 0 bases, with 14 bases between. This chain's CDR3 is CSASDSTVVNTEAFF. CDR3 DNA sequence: TGCAGTGCTAGTGACAGTACAGTGGTGAACACTGAAGCTTTCTTT.

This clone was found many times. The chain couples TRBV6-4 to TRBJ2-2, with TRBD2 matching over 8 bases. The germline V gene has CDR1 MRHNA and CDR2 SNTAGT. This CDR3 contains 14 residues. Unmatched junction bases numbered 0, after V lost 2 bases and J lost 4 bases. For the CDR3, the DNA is TGTGCCAGCAGTGACGGGACTAGCACCGGGGAGCTGTTTTTT. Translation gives CASSDGTSTGELFF.

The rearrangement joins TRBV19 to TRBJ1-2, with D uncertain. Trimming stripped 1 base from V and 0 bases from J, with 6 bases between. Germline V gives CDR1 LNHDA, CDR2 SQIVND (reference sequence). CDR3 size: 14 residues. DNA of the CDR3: TGTGCCAGTAGTATAGTAACAGCTAACTATGGCTACACCTTC. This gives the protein CASSIVTANYGYTF.

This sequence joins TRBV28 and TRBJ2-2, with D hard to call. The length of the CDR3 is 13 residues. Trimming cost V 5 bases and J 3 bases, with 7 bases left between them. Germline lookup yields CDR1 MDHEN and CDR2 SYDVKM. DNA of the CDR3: TGTGCCAGCAGTCCCCCGGACACCGGGGAGCTGTTTTTT. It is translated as CASSPPDTGELFF.

In DNA, the CDR3 is TGTGCCAGCAGTTTGGGCGGACAGAGGACTGAAGCTTTCTTT. Its protein product is CASSLGGQRTEAFF. V and J are TRBV28 and TRBJ1-1, with a possible D match to TRBD1 (6 bases). Germline-derived CDR1 and CDR2 are MDHEN and SYDVKM. V was clipped by 3 bases and J by 5 bases, with 13 bases between them. The length of the CDR3 is 14 residues.

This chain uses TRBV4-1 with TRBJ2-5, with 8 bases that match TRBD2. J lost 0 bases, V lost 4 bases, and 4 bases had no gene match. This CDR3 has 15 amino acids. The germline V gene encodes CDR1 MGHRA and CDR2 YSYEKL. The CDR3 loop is CASSPELADQETQYF. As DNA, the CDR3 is TGCGCCAGCAGCCCGGAACTAGCGGACCAAGAGACCCAGTACTTC.